The 25 T cell receptor beta chains reported below all come from one sample, sequenced in a study of T-cell memory formation after mild COVID-19. TCRdb redid the calling of the 5' RACE reads with MiXCR, one entry per CDR3 protein. The data show 500,000 to 550,000 distinct CDR3 sequences, 20% seen once. Sample: PBMCs or a T cell subset sorted from them (not recorded which). The receptors shown here come from an adult woman who had mild COVID-19 (a few samples of this study predate the infection). Cell type and time point are not known.

A few counts support this clonotype. V usage is TRBV20-1 and J usage is TRBJ2-2; D unresolved. The CDR3 has 13 amino acids. The V and J ends lost 1 base and 4 bases respectively, with 7 bases between them. Germline V CDR1 and CDR2: DFQATT, SNEGSKA (reference sequence). CDR3 DNA sequence: TGCAGTGCTAGAGTGGTCAGCACCGGGGAGCTGTTTTTT. It specifies CSARVVSTGELFF.

This clonotype was seen only a few times. The CDR3 DNA follows: TGTGCCAGCAGTTACTCGGGGGCCAGTGGTGAAGCTTTCTTT. It is translated as CASSYSGASGEAFF. This chain connects TRBV6-6 to TRBJ1-1, with D tentatively TRBD1 (6 bases). Germline V gene sequence: CDR1 MNHNY, CDR2 SVGAGI (reference sequence). V was clipped by 0 bases and J by 7 bases, with 12 bases between them. The CDR3 length is 14 residues.

This clonotype appeared a few times. This chain connects TRBV6-2 or TRBV6-3 to TRBJ2-7, with a tentative D call TRBD2 (5 bases). The CDR3 consists of 14 residues. Between the trimmed V and J ends, which lost 6 bases and 3 bases, there was a span of 15 bases. Germline CDR1 reads MNHEY; CDR2 reads SVGEGT. The CDR3 spells CASSPSDSVYEQYF. CDR3 DNA sequence: TGTGCCAGCAGCCCCTCGGACTCCGTCTACGAGCAGTACTTC.

This sequence joins TRBV3-1 and TRBJ2-3; tentatively, D is TRBD2 (6 bases). Trimming removed 7 bases from V and 1 base from J, with 12 bases in between. There are 14 residues in the CDR3. Germline V lookup: CDR1 LGHDT, CDR2 YNNKEL (reference sequence). CDR3: CASTYSSGTDTQYF. DNA for the CDR3: TGTGCCAGCACCTACTCTAGCGGCACAGATACGCAGTATTTT.

The chain has TRBV2 and TRBJ2-3; 8 nucleotides agree with TRBD2. Looked up from germline, CDR1 is SNHLY and CDR2 is FYNNEI. V dropped 7 bases and J dropped 3; count of bases not matched to a gene: 6. CDR3 length: 14 residues. The CDR3 sequence is CASTERGRTDTQYF. The CDR3 DNA reads as TGTGCCAGCACAGAGCGCGGGAGGACAGATACGCAGTATTTT.

The V gene is TRBV6-6, the J gene TRBJ2-7; D is possibly TRBD1 or TRBD2 (5 bases each). Germline lookup yields CDR1 MNHNY and CDR2 SVGAGI (reference sequence). The CDR3 extends over 13 amino acids. Trimming left V 2 bases short and J 5 bases short, with 10 bases between. CDR3 nucleotides: TGTGCCAGCAGTTACGGGGGAATCAACGAGCAGTACTTC. It codes for CASSYGGINEQYF.

V and J are TRBV29-1 and TRBJ2-6, with 11 bases aligning to TRBD1. The CDR3 contains 15 residues. CDR1 SQVTM and CDR2 ANQGSEA come from the germline V gene. With 7 bases clipped from V and 0 bases from J, the junction kept 2 bases outside the gene matches. The CDR3 loop is CSAGTGGSGANVLTF. The CDR3 DNA is TGCAGCGCTGGGACAGGGGGCTCTGGGGCCAACGTCCTGACTTTC.

The V and J genes are TRBV19 and TRBJ2-1, with D possibly being TRBD1 or TRBD2 (6 bases each). Trimming removed 10 bases at V and 8 bases at J, with 12 bases between. The CDR3 is 11 amino acids. Germline loops: CDR1 LNHDA, CDR2 SQIVND (reference sequence). CDR3 DNA sequence: TGTGCCACTAAGGGGGGCGATGAGCAGTTCTTC. It translates to CATKGGDEQFF.

This clonotype was detected only a few times. V is TRBV12-3 or TRBV12-4 and J is TRBJ2-3, with D possibly matching TRBD1 (5 bases). The CDR3 extends over 15 amino acids. V was shortened by 2 bases and J by 5 bases, with 14 bases between the two germline ends. DNA of the CDR3: TGTGCCAGCAGTTTAAAGAAAGGGGCTGGAGATACGCAGTATTTT. Translating gives CASSLKKGAGDTQYF.

This clonotype came up many times. The chain recombines TRBV29-1 with TRBJ2-3; D gene uncertain. Germline V gene lookup returns CDR1 SQVTM and CDR2 ANQGSEA. This CDR3 is built from 13 residues. The germline V and J ends were trimmed by 3 bases and 2 bases, with 9 bases remaining between them. The CDR3 sequence: CSVDLQYTDTQYF. Here the CDR3 DNA reads TGCAGCGTTGACCTCCAGTACACAGATACGCAGTATTTT.

The chain has TRBV18 and TRBJ1-5, with D possibly TRBD1 on 5 matching bases. CDR3 length equals 17 residues. Trimming removed 1 base at V and 4 bases at J, with 17 bases between. CDR1 is KGHSH and CDR2 is LQKENI in the germline V gene. The CDR3 loop is CASSPRRGQGRNQPQHF. CDR3 nucleotides: TGTGCCAGCTCACCACGCCGGGGCCAGGGTAGGAATCAGCCCCAGCATTTT.

The rearrangement joins TRBV28 to TRBJ2-5; 8 bases align to TRBD1. Germline loops: CDR1 MDHEN, CDR2 SYDVKM. The ends lost 5 bases at V and 5 bases at J; junction bases unmatched: 10. This CDR3 has 15 amino acids. The CDR3 nucleotides are TGTGCCAGCAGTCGATACACAGGGGGAGGTGAGACCCAGTACTTC. Its translation is CASSRYTGGGETQYF.

The chain has TRBV5-6 and TRBJ1-1; possibly TRBD1 for D (5 bases). The germline V and J ends were trimmed by 0 bases and 1 base, with 16 bases remaining between them. From germline, CDR1 is SGHDT and CDR2 YYEEEE. The CDR3 spans 17 residues. The CDR3 DNA follows: TGTGCCAGCAGCTTGGACACCCACCGGGGACCGAACACTGAAGCTTTCTTT. This encodes CASSLDTHRGPNTEAFF.

The rearrangement joins TRBV6-5 to TRBJ1-1, with D maybe TRBD1 (6 bases). There are 15 residues in the CDR3. CDR1 is MNHEY and CDR2 is SVGAGI in the germline V gene. V gave up 2 bases and J gave up 8 bases, with 18 bases separating them. The DNA of the CDR3 is TGTGCCAGCAGTTACCTCGGGACACCGGGGGCCGAAGCTTTCTTT. Its protein is CASSYLGTPGAEAFF.

The chain links TRBV9 to TRBJ2-3, with 11 bases matching TRBD2. V was pared by 3 bases and J by 3 bases, with 15 bases of the junction left unmatched. Germline V gene sequence: CDR1 SGDLS, CDR2 YYNGEE. The CDR3 loop spans 19 amino acids. CDR3: CASSAHLGLAGGVTDTQYF. CDR3 DNA sequence: TGTGCCAGCAGCGCCCATTTAGGGCTAGCGGGGGGCGTGACAGATACGCAGTATTTT. Variable domain in full (rest from reference TRBV9 and TRBJ2-3): DSGVTQTPKHLITATGQRVTLRCSPRSGDLSVYWYQQSLDQGLQFLIQYYNGEERAKGNILERFSAQQFPDLHSELNLSSLELGDSALYFCASSAHLGLAGGVTDTQYFGPGTRLTVL.

This clonotype has just a few counts. V and J are TRBV5-1 and TRBJ1-5, with D perhaps TRBD1 (5 bases). Germline V lookup: CDR1 SGHRS, CDR2 YFSETQ. V gave up 0 bases and J gave up 7 bases, with 14 bases separating them. The CDR3 length is 15 residues. For the CDR3, the DNA is TGCGCCAGCAGCTTGGGGGGGGGTTCGGGACAGCCCCAGCATTTT. Translated: CASSLGGGSGQPQHF.

V gene TRBV9 combines with J gene TRBJ2-5; 12 bases match TRBD2. Germline V lookup: CDR1 SGDLS, CDR2 YYNGEE. Trimming at V came to 4 bases and at J to 4 bases, leaving 8 bases not matched to a gene. The CDR3 runs 16 residues. In DNA, the CDR3 is TGTGCCAGCAGCTCTAGCGGGGGGGCGGTTGCAGAGACCCAGTACTTC. As protein: CASSSSGGAVAETQYF.

The chain uses TRBV20-1 and TRBJ2-2, with 9 bases fitting TRBD1. This CDR3 is built from 17 residues. Trimming at V came to 1 base and at J to 3 bases, leaving 9 bases not matched to a gene. The germline V gene has CDR1 DFQATT and CDR2 SNEGSKA (reference sequence). The CDR3 loop is CSARANRGRRDTGELFF. CDR3 sequence (DNA): TGCAGTGCTAGAGCGAACAGGGGGCGGAGGGACACCGGGGAGCTGTTTTTT.

The chain combines TRBV9 with TRBJ2-7; 8 nucleotides line up with TRBD1. The V and J ends lost 4 bases and 3 bases, in that order; junction bases with no gene match: 9. Per the germline V gene, CDR1 is SGDLS and CDR2 is YYNGEE. The CDR3 covers 15 residues. The CDR3 sequence: CASSPRTGYIYEQYF. The CDR3 nucleotides are TGTGCCAGCAGCCCGCGGACAGGGTATATCTACGAGCAGTACTTC.

The sample holds a few counts of this clonotype. The genes are TRBV24-1 and TRBJ2-6; D may be TRBD1 (6 bases). The germline V gene has CDR1 KGHDR and CDR2 SFDVKD. V lost 2 bases to trimming and J lost 4 bases, with 11 bases between them. The CDR3 is made up of 16 amino acids. DNA of the CDR3: TGTGCCACCAGTGATTATACAGGGTCGGGGGCCAACGTCCTGACTTTC. Amino acids: CATSDYTGSGANVLTF.

The gene calls are TRBV4-2 and TRBJ2-1; D is undetermined. Germline V CDR1 and CDR2: LGHNA, YNFKEQ. Trimming removed 0 bases at V and 2 bases at J, with 5 bases between. The CDR3 runs to 14 residues. Here the CDR3 reads CASSQEEAYNEQFF. DNA for the CDR3: TGTGCCAGCAGCCAAGAAGAGGCCTACAATGAGCAGTTCTTC.

This chain links TRBV7-9 with TRBJ2-2; 7 nucleotides align to TRBD1. V dropped 5 bases and J dropped 6; count of bases not matched to a gene: 9. Per the germline V gene, CDR1 is SEHNR and CDR2 is FQNEAQ (reference sequence). There are 15 residues in the CDR3. CDR3 DNA sequence: TGTGCCAGCAGCCGACAGACAGGGACCCCCGGGGAGCTGTTTTTT. It encodes CASSRQTGTPGELFF.

As for this clonotype: A much more abundant neighbour one base away suggests this may be a read error. V gene TRBV9 combines with J gene TRBJ2-5, with 11 bases aligning to TRBD2. Per germline, CDR1 SGDLS and CDR2 YYNGEE. The junction had 2 bases not matched to a gene; V was cut back by 0 bases and J by 4 bases. CDR3 length: 15 residues. The CDR3 here is CASSVVAGGPETQYF. The CDR3 region has the DNA TGTGCCAGCAGCGTAGTAGCGGGAGGGCCAGAGACCCAGTACTTC. Full variable domain (missing parts from reference TRBV9 and TRBJ2-5): DSGVTQTPKHLITATGQRVTLRCSPRSGDLSVYWYQQSLDQGLQFLIQYYNGEERAKGNILERFSAQQFPDLHSELNLSSLELGDSALYFCASSVVAGGPETQYFGPGTRLLVL.

The V gene is TRBV29-1, the J gene TRBJ2-3; unclear D gene. Germline CDR1 is SQVTM and CDR2 is ANQGSEA. The germline V and J ends were trimmed by 3 bases and 1 base, with 14 bases remaining between them. The CDR3 totals 15 residues. The CDR3 coding sequence is TGCAGCGTTGACCTAGGGTCCCTGGGCACAGATACGCAGTATTTT. Translated: CSVDLGSLGTDTQYF.

This clonotype has only a few counts. The J gene is TRBJ1-1, the V gene TRBV5-1; D is possibly TRBD1 (6 bases). V was cut by 4 bases and J by 6 bases, with 13 bases left in between. The length of the CDR3 is 13 residues. The germline V gene has CDR1 SGHRS and CDR2 YFSETQ. As DNA, the CDR3 is TGCGCCAGCAGCGAGGGGGTACGCGCTGAAGCTTTCTTT. Translation: CASSEGVRAEAFF.